This T cell receptor beta chain was captured by sequencing in a study of cytomegalovirus exposure and HLA in healthy donors. This CDR3 has 16 residues. Trimming removed 3 bases from V and 0 bases from J; junction bases left unmatched: 4. The germline V gene has CDR1 MRHNA and CDR2 SNTAGT. Libraries were prepared by immunoSEQ multiplex PCR; TCRdb keeps only in-frame clonotypes and omits some of them. The sample has some 250,000 clones, 90% seen once. The chain employs TRBV6-4 and TRBJ2-1, with 8 bases aligning to TRBD2. The sample comprised PBMCs. The TCR originated in a woman aged 18-35 years in good health and CMV-seronegative. The CDR3 loop reads CASSDSGVDSYNEQFF. CDR3 nucleotides: TGTGCCAGCAGTGATAGCGGGGTTGACTCCTACAATGAGCAGTTCTTC.